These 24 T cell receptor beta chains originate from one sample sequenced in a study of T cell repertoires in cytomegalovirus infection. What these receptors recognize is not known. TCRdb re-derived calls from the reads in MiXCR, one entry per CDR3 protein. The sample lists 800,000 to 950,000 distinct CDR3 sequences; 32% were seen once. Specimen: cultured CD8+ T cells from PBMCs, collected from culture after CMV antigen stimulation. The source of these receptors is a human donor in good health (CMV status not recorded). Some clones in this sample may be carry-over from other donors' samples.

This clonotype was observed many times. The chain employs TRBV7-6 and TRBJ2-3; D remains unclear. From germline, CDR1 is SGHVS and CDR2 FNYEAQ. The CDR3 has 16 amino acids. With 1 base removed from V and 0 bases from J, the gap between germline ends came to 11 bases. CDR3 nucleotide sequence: TGTGCCAGCAGCTTAGAAACCGGCCCTAGCACAGATACGCAGTATTTT. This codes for CASSLETGPSTDTQYF.

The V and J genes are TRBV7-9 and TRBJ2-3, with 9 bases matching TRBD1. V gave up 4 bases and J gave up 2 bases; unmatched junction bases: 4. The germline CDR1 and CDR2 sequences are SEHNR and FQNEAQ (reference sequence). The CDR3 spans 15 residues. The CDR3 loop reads CASSYRGHITDTQYF. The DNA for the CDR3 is TGTGCCAGCAGCTACAGGGGGCACATCACAGATACGCAGTATTTT. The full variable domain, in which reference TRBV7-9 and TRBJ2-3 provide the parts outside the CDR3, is DTGVSQNPRHKITKRGQNVTFRCDPISEHNRLYWYRQTLGQGPEFLTYFQNEAQLEKSRLLSDRFSAERPKGSFSTLEIQRTEQGDSAMYLCASSYRGHITDTQYFGPGTRLTVL.

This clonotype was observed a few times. The CDR3 nucleotides read TGTGCCAGCAGCACACGTACGAAGCGGGGGGGCCAGGTCACAGATACGCAGTATTTT. Its translation is CASSTRTKRGGQVTDTQYF. The chain links TRBV7-4 to TRBJ2-3; TRBD2 aligns across 10 bases. The V and J ends lost 5 bases and 2 bases, in that order; junction bases with no gene match: 16. In germline, CDR1 is SGHVT, CDR2 SQSDAQ. CDR3 length: 19 amino acids.

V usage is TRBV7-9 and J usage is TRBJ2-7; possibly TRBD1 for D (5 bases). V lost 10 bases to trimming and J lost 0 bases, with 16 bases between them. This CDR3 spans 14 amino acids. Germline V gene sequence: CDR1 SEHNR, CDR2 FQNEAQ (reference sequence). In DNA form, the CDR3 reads TGTGCCAACAGGTCGACAGCGATCTCCTACGAGCAGTACTTC. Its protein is CANRSTAISYEQYF.

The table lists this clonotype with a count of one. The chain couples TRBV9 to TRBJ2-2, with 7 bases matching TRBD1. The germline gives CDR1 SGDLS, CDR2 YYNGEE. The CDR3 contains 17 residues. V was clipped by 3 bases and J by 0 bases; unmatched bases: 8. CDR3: CASSAPGGESNTGELFF. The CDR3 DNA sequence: TGTGCCAGCAGCGCCCCAGGGGGAGAATCGAACACCGGGGAGCTGTTTTTT.

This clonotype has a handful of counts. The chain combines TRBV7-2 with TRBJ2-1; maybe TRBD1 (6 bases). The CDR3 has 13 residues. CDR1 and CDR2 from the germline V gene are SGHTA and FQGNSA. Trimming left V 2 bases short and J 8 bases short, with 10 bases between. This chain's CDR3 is CASSLNRVYEQFF. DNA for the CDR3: TGTGCCAGCAGCTTAAACAGGGTCTATGAGCAGTTCTTC.

The CDR3 here is CASRLSTGGLLYEQYV. The CDR3 DNA sequence: TGTGCCAGCAGGCTGTCGACAGGGGGACTTCTATACGAGCAGTACGTC. The chain carries TRBV5-6 and TRBJ2-7; 9 bases map to TRBD1. The ends lost 5 bases at V and 4 bases at J; junction bases unmatched: 13. Looked up from germline, CDR1 is SGHDT and CDR2 is YYEEEE. This CDR3 has 16 amino acids.

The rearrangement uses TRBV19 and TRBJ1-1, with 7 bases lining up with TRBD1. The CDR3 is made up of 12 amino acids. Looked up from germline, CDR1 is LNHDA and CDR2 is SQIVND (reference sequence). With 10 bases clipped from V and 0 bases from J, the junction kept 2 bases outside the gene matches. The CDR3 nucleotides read TGTGCCATCAGGGGGGTGAACACTGAAGCTTTCTTT. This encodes CAIRGVNTEAFF.

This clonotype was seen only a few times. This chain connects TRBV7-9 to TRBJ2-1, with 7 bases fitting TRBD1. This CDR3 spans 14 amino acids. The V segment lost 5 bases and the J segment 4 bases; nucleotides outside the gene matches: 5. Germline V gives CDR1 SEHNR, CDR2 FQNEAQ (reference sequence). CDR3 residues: CASSTTGQYNEQFF. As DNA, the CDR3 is TGTGCCAGCAGCACGACGGGACAGTACAATGAGCAGTTCTTC.

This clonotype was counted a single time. CDR3 loop: CASSRGHKMSAFF. The CDR3 coding sequence is TGTGCCAGCAGTAGGGGACATAAAATGTCCGCTTTCTTT. J is TRBJ1-1 and V is TRBV28; perhaps TRBD1 as D (6 bases). The CDR3 contains 13 residues. Between the trimmed V and J ends, which lost 5 bases and 11 bases, there was a span of 18 bases. Germline V gene lookup returns CDR1 MDHEN and CDR2 SYDVKM.

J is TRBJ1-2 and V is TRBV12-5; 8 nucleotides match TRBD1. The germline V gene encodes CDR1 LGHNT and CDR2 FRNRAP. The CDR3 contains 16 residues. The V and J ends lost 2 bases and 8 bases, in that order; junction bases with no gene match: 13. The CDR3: CASGLFSGTGTQGYTF. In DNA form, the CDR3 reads TGTGCTAGTGGTTTGTTTTCCGGGACAGGCACTCAGGGCTACACCTTC.

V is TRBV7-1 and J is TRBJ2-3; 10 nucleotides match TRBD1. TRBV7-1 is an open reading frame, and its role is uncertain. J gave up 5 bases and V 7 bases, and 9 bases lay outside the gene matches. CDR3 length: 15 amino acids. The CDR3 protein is CASNRRDRGLDTQYF. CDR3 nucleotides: TGTGCCAGCAACCGCCGGGACAGGGGTTTAGATACGCAGTATTTT.

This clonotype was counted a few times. The CDR3 sequence: CASSPGQGYNSEQFF. For the CDR3, the DNA is TGTGCCAGCAGCCCAGGACAGGGGTACAATTCTGAGCAGTTCTTC. The chain couples TRBV6-5 to TRBJ2-1; 9 bases match TRBD1. The V segment lost 6 bases and the J segment 9 bases; nucleotides outside the gene matches: 12. Germline-derived CDR1 and CDR2 are MNHEY and SVGAGI. The CDR3 is 15 residues long.

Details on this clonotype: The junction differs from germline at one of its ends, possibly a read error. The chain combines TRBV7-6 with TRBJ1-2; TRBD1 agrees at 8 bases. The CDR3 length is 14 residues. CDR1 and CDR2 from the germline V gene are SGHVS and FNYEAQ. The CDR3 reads CVSSLGQGYYGYTF. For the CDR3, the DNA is TGTGTCAGCAGCTTAGGACAGGGCTACTATGGCTACACCTTC.

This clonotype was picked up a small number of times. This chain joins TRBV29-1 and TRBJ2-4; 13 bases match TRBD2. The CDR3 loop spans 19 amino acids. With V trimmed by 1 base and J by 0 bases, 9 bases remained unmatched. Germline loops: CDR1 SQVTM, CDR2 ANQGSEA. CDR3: CSVEATPGTSGVAKNIQYF. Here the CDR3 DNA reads TGCAGCGTTGAAGCAACCCCCGGGACTAGCGGGGTAGCCAAAAACATTCAGTACTTC.

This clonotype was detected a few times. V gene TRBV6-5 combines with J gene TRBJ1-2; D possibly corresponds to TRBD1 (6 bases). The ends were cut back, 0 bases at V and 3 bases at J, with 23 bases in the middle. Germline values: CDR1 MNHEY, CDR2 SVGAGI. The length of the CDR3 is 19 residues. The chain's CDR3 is CASSYSATSDRTSHYGYTF. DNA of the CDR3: TGTGCCAGCAGTTACTCCGCGACAAGTGACAGGACCAGCCACTATGGCTACACCTTC.

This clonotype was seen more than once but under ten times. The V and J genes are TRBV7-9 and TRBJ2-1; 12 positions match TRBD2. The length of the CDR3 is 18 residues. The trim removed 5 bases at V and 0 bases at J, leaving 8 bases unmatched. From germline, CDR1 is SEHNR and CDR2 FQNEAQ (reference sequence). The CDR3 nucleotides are TGTGCCAGCAGCCAGGGGCCGGGACTAGCGGGCTCCTACAATGAGCAGTTCTTC. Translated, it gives CASSQGPGLAGSYNEQFF.

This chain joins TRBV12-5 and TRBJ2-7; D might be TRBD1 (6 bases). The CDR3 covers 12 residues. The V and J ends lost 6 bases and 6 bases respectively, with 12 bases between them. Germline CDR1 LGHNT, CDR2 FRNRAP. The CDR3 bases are TGTGCTAGTGGCCTAGGCAGGGGCGAGCAGTACTTC. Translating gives CASGLGRGEQYF.

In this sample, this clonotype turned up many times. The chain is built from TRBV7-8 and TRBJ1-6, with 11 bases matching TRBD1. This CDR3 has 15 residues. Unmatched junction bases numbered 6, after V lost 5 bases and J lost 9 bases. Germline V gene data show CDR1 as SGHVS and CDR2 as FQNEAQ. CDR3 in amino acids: CASSPDRGLSSPLHF. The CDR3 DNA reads TGTGCCAGCAGCCCGGACAGGGGGCTAAGTTCACCCCTCCACTTT.

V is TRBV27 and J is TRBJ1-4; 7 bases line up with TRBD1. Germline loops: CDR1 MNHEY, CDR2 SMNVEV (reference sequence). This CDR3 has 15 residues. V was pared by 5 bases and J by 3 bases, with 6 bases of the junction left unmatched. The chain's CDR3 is CASSAGTVANEKLFF. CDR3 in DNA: TGTGCCAGCAGTGCCGGGACAGTTGCTAATGAAAAACTGTTTTTT.

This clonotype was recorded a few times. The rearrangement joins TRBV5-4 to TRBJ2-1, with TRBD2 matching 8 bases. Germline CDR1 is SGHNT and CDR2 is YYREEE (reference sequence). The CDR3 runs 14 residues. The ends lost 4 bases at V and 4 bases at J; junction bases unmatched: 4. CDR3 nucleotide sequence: TGTGCCAGCAGCGTCGGGGGGGAGTACAATGAGCAGTTCTTC. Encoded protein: CASSVGGEYNEQFF.

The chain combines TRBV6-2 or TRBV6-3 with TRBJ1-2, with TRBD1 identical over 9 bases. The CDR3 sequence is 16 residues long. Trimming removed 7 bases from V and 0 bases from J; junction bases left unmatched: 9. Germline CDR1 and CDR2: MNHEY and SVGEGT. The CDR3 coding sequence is TGTGCCAGCATCACCGGGGGACAGGGCCCTAACTATGGCTACACCTTC. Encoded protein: CASITGGQGPNYGYTF.

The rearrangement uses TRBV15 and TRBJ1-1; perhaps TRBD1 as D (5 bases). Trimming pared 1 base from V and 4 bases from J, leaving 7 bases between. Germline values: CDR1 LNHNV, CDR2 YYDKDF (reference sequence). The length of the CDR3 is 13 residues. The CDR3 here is CATSRVGVTEAFF. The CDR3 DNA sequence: TGTGCCACCAGCAGAGTAGGGGTCACTGAAGCTTTCTTT. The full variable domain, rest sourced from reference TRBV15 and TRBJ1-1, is DAMVIQNPRYQVTQFGKPVTLSCSQTLNHNVMYWYQQKSSQAPKLLFHYYDKDFNNEADTPDNFQSRRPNTSFCFLDIRSPGLGDTAMYLCATSRVGVTEAFFGQGTRLTVV.

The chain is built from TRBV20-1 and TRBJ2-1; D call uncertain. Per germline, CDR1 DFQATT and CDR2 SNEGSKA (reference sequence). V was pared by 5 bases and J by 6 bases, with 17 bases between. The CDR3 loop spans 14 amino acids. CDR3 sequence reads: CSAPVLGGFNEQFF. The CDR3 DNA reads TGCAGTGCTCCCGTCCTGGGTGGCTTCAATGAGCAGTTCTTC.